Described below is a single T cell receptor beta chain sequence and its context. MiXCR, applied by TCRdb to the 5' RACE reads, yields one record per CDR3 protein. The sample carries some 760,000 distinct CDR3 sequences, roughly 20% recorded once. The data were obtained in a study of identical twins. In germline, CDR1 is SSHAT, CDR2 FNYEAQ (reference sequence). Deletions cut 0 bases from V and 2 bases from J, with 5 bases between. The CDR3 length is 13 residues. Only healthy Caucasians were included as donors. These data were also filed under a second study, of T cells expressing NK-cell markers. Per that paper: Sorted T-cell subsets CD3+CD56+NKG2C+, CD3+CD56+NKG2C- and CD3+CD56-NKG2C+ were TCR beta-sequenced. The dominant NKG2C+ clonotypes represented 1.0-7.0% of CD8+ T cells in over 5 donors. For several donors, these clonotypes were likewise the leading ones in the CD3+CD56-NKG2C+ fraction.

The sequence was obtained from a woman in her late teens or twenties in good health. The sequencing sample was made of PBMCs. This chain joins TRBV7-7 and TRBJ2-7; D is ambiguous. The CDR3 bases are TGTGCCAGCAGCTTAGCAGAGGCCTACGAGCAGTACTTC. This codes for CASSLAEAYEQYF.